The 8 T cell receptor beta chains listed next were all sequenced from one sample in a study of early T cells in non-severe SARS-CoV-2 infection. Via MiXCR, TCRdb re-called the 5' RACE reads, giving one row per CDR3 protein. The data contain tens of thousands of distinct CDR3 sequences, under 15% of them singletons. The sample was whole blood. The origin of the receptors is an adult who was a healthcare worker with PCR-confirmed SARS-CoV-2 infection or an uninfected control (not recorded which).

V usage is TRBV29-1 and J usage is TRBJ2-1, with 9 bases identical to TRBD2. The CDR3 runs to 16 residues. The germline CDR1 and CDR2 sequences are SQVTM and ANQGSEA. Losses at the gene ends were 4 bases for V and 5 bases for J; bases not matched to a gene: 12. The CDR3 nucleotides are TGCAGCGTTGCTGTCTCGCGGGAGGGCCCGGACAATGAGCAGTTCTTC. Protein product: CSVAVSREGPDNEQFF.

By proportion, this clonotype is medium-sized. The chain couples TRBV11-2 to TRBJ1-1; D unclear. Germline values: CDR1 SGHAT, CDR2 FQNNGV. There are 11 residues in the CDR3. Trimming pared 4 bases from V and 6 bases from J, leaving 6 bases between. Here the CDR3 DNA reads TGTGCCAGCAGCTCTACACCTGAAGCTTTCTTT. The encoded protein is CASSSTPEAFF.

The rearrangement links TRBV6-6 to TRBJ1-3; no clear D gene. Deletions cut 0 bases from V and 2 bases from J, with 8 bases between. This CDR3 contains 15 residues. Germline CDR1 is MNHNY and CDR2 is SVGAGI (reference sequence). The DNA of the CDR3 is TGTGCCAGCAGTTACTCCCCCGAACCTGGAAACACCATATATTTT. Amino acid sequence: CASSYSPEPGNTIYF.

The chain combines TRBV14 with TRBJ2-1; 7 nucleotides line up with TRBD1. CDR1 is SGHDN, CDR2 FVKESK, per germline. The J segment lost 2 bases and the V segment lost 1 base, leaving 5 bases of the junction unmatched. The CDR3 consists of 16 residues. The CDR3 DNA follows: TGTGCCAGCAGCCAAGCAAGGGGGCCCCCCTACAATGAGCAGTTCTTC. Protein product: CASSQARGPPYNEQFF.

This clonotype showed up just a few times. The chain has TRBV7-9 and TRBJ1-5, with D perhaps matching TRBD1 (6 bases). Trimming left V 1 base short and J 13 bases short, with 11 bases between. There are 12 residues in the CDR3. From germline, CDR1 is SEHNR and CDR2 FQNEAQ (reference sequence). The CDR3 reads CASSLDREPQHF. Written as DNA, the CDR3 is TGTGCCAGCAGCTTAGACAGGGAACCTCAGCATTTT.

The chain carries TRBV7-6 and TRBJ1-1; D gene unclear. CDR3 length: 13 residues. The germline V and J ends were trimmed by 1 base and 1 base, with 4 bases remaining between them. Looked up from germline, CDR1 is SGHVS and CDR2 is FNYEAQ. The CDR3 loop reads CASSLGSNTEAFF. CDR3 bases: TGTGCCAGCAGCTTAGGTTCGAACACTGAAGCTTTCTTT.

The gene calls are TRBV19 and TRBJ2-3; TRBD2 agrees at 7 bases. V was clipped by 1 base and J by 4 bases; unmatched bases: 5. Germline CDR1 reads LNHDA; CDR2 reads SQIVND (reference sequence). The CDR3 has 15 amino acids. The CDR3 sequence: CASSIVLAESDTQYF. The CDR3 DNA follows: TGTGCCAGTAGTATAGTGCTAGCGGAATCAGATACGCAGTATTTT.

The V call is TRBV28, the J call TRBJ1-4; D is ambiguous. This CDR3 is built from 17 residues. Germline loops: CDR1 MDHEN, CDR2 SYDVKM. Trimming took 6 bases from V and 4 from J, leaving 21 bases between them. The CDR3 DNA reads as TGTGCCAGCAGCGTTACCCCCGGGAAGCCGGTTAATGAAAAACTGTTTTTT. It encodes CASSVTPGKPVNEKLFF.